This paragraph reports one T cell receptor (beta chain). The CDR3 consists of 17 residues. CDR1 and CDR2 (germline): SGHTA, FQGNSA. V gave up 2 bases and J gave up 8 bases; unmatched junction bases: 12. The data were taken from a study of T-cell reconstitution after alpha-beta-depleted transplantation in children. Preparation of the TCRbeta library involved a method that used unique molecular identifiers. TCRdb ran MiXCR on the PCR reads and lists one entry per CDR3 protein. Among 330,000 or so distinct CDR3 sequences listed, about 9.4% were seen once. The chain has TRBV7-2 and TRBJ2-1; TRBD2 matches 10 bases. The sequence derives from a human donor who donated a stem cell graft to a child with acute lymphoblastic leukemia. Sequencing used PBMCs from the stem cell graft donor, obtained from the stem cell graft. The CDR3 sequence is CASSLIPAGGPKDEQFF. CDR3 nucleotides: TGTGCCAGCAGCTTAATTCCAGCGGGAGGGCCCAAGGATGAGCAGTTCTTC.